This paragraph reports one T cell receptor beta chain. This record belongs to a study of shared clonotypes between healthy human individuals. CDR1 and CDR2 from the germline V gene are KGHSH and LQKENI. V was cut by 2 bases and J by 2 bases, with 10 bases left in between. This CDR3 is built from 15 residues. Genomic DNA per cell subset filled all wells of several immunoSEQ plates. Using immunoSEQ multiplex PCR, the repertoire was profiled, and TCRdb retains in-frame clones only, with some absent. The sample yields about a million clones, 77% seen once. The chain uses TRBV18 and TRBJ1-5, with D unclear. This receptor was identified in a man younger than 30 in good health. Some clones in this sample may be carry-over from other donors' samples. Material: memory CD4+ T cells from PBMCs. As for subset: CD45RA-negative fraction. CDR3 sequence: CASSPKGTGNQPQHF. Here the CDR3 DNA reads TGTGCCAGCTCACCAAAGGGTACGGGCAATCAGCCCCAGCATTTT.